This is a list of T cell receptor beta chains from one sample in a study of cytomegalovirus exposure and HLA in healthy donors. Measured with immunoSEQ multiplex PCR; TCRdb has only the in-frame clones, and not every one. This repertoire shows some 140,000 clones, around 74% found once; its top ten account for about 2.6%. Specimen: PBMCs. The receptors were sampled from a man aged 18 to 30 in good health and CMV-seronegative. CDR3s include the opening cysteine and the closing phenylalanine or tryptophan. The order of the fields is CDR3 length, clone size, V gene, CDR3 protein. Size tells how often a clone was seen (once, few, many) or the class of an expanded clone, and some rows leave it out.

>13|few|TRBV29-1
CSPVSEGLYEQYF
>14|-|TRBV11-2
CASSLTAIQETQYF
>17|-|TRBV4-1
CASSQPSGTDTSYEQYF
>13|-|TRBV4-1
CASNPGYTDTQYF
>12|once|TRBV30
CAWSRQGDTIYF
>12|-|TRBV5-5
CASSSDKHGYTF
>18|-|TRBV6-1
CASSGEARTGPSNQPQHF
>15|-|TRBV5-8
CASSLEPGYREKLFF
>18|-|TRBV1
CTSLTRTSGGLSKNIQYF
>14|-|TRBV5-1
CASSSNGAYNEQFF
>15|-|TRBV4-3
CASSRRAGAEDGYTF
>13|few|TRBV4-2
CASSQDLPETQYF
>18|-|TRBV15
CATSRDSPRDRGYNEQFF
>13|-|TRBV5-6
CASSLDQGTEQYF
>14|-|TRBV6-5
CASSYSQGAWGYTF
>15|-|TRBV7-3
CASSLTGDGANVLTF
>14|-|TRBV5-1
CASSSSGGKDTQYF
>11|few|TRBV2
CASRGPDEQYF
>13|medium-sized|TRBV5-5
CASSLQGPYGYTF
>12|-|TRBV6-1
CASEGDSYGYTF
>16|few|TRBV18
CASSLSQGGSGNTIYF
>12|-|TRBV29-1
CSVWTGGTEAFF
>16|-|TRBV11-3
CASSLTLGGLKTEAFF
>14|-|TRBV7-9
CASSLAAANYGYTF
>13|-|TRBV7-7
CASSAGRGTEAFF